The 5 T cell receptor beta chains below come from one sample, sequenced in a study of Ad26.COV2.S vaccination and SARS-CoV-2 variants. Clones were sequenced by immunoSEQ multiplex PCR, and TCRdb holds only the in-frame ones, with some missing. The table records about 87,000 clones, 82% of them present only once. Here the sequenced sample was peripheral blood, taken after recovery from COVID-19. The receptors derive from a human donor who had recovered from COVID-19.

CDR3 DNA sequence: TGTGCCAGCAGCTCCGGGACAGGGGGGTCCACTGAAGCTTTCTTT. Translation: CASSSGTGGSTEAFF. This chain uses TRBV7-2 with TRBJ1-1; 11 nucleotides align to TRBD1. Trimming took 4 bases from V and 4 from J; bases not matched to a gene: 5. This CDR3 is built from 15 residues. Germline CDR1 and CDR2: SGHTA and FQGNSA.

The CDR3 loop is CASSLFTSSYEQYF. In nucleotides, the CDR3 is TGTGCCAGCAGCTTGTTCACAAGCTCCTACGAGCAGTACTTC. The chain is built from TRBV5-6 and TRBJ2-7; no clear D. From germline, CDR1 is SGHDT and CDR2 YYEEEE. The V end lost 1 base, the J end lost 0 bases, and 8 bases lay between the germline ends. This CDR3 comprises 14 residues.

This chain connects TRBV6-1 to TRBJ1-2; D gene uncertain. V was cut by 1 base and J by 4 bases, with 13 bases left in between. The V gene's germline CDR1 is MNHNS and CDR2 SASEGT. This CDR3 region has 15 residues. In nucleotides, the CDR3 is TGTGCCAGCAGTGAAGGGGCAGCCCGACCCTATGGCTACACCTTC. Protein: CASSEGAARPYGYTF.

V and J are TRBV11-2 and TRBJ2-2; no firm D call. CDR3 length: 15 amino acids. Between the trimmed V and J ends, which lost 2 bases and 2 bases, there was a span of 9 bases. Per germline, CDR1 SGHAT and CDR2 FQNNGV. DNA of the CDR3: TGTGCCAGCAGCTTATTGGTGATTAACACCGGGGAGCTGTTTTTT. It specifies CASSLLVINTGELFF.

The genes are TRBV10-3 and TRBJ2-7; no clear D. This CDR3 has 14 residues. V lost 7 bases, J lost 3 bases, and 16 bases lay in between. The germline CDR1 and CDR2 sequences are ENHRY and SYGVKD. The CDR3 sequence: CAIKPSKGGYEQYF. Written as DNA, the CDR3 is TGTGCCATCAAACCCTCTAAGGGCGGCTACGAGCAGTACTTC.